The clone carrying this TCR beta chain appeared a few times. TCRdb's table, derived via immunoSEQ multiplex PCR, lists solely in-frame clones and lacks some. The repertoire holds about 160,000 clones, with around 87% as singletons. The ends were cut back, 5 bases at V and 0 bases at J, with 11 bases in the middle. The germline CDR1 and CDR2 sequences are LNHDA and SQIVND (reference sequence). This CDR3 contains 15 residues. The sample is drawn from a study of blood T cell repertoires in COVID-19. This sequence was found in a woman aged 70-85 years with COVID-19, enrolled during active disease. The chain is built from TRBV19 and TRBJ1-5, with unresolved D. Sequenced material: peripheral blood. The CDR3 DNA follows: TGTGCCAGTAGTGAGTACAGTACTAGCAATCAGCCCCAGCATTTT. Translating gives CASSEYSTSNQPQHF.